This T cell receptor (beta chain) was obtained from a study of technical replicates of blood from four donors. Sequencing was performed with immunoSEQ multiplex PCR; in TCRdb, only in-frame clones are kept and a portion is missing. The sample records 65,000 to 85,000 clones, about 89% being singletons. Germline assignment: CDR1 SEHNR and CDR2 FQNEAQ (reference sequence). The V segment lost 1 base and the J segment 5 bases; nucleotides outside the gene matches: 2. The CDR3 has 13 amino acids. This TCR came from a human donor in good health. This sequence joins TRBV7-9 and TRBJ2-7, with 7 bases identical to TRBD2. Sequenced sample: T cells isolated from PBMCs. CDR3 nucleotide sequence: TGTGCCAGCAGCTTAGGGGGGGGAGACGAGCAGTACTTC. It specifies CASSLGGGDEQYF.